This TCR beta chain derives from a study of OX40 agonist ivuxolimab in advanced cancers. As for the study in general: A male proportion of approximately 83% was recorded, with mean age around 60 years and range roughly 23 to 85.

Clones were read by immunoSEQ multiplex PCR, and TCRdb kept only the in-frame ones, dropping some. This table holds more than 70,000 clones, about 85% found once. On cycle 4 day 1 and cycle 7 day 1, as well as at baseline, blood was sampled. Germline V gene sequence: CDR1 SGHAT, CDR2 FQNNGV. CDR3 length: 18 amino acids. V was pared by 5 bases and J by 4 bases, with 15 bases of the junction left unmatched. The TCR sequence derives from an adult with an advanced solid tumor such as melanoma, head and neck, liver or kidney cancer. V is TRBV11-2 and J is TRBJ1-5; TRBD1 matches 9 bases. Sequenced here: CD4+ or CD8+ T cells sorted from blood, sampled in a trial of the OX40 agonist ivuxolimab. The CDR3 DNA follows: TGTGCCAGCAGCCCGTGGTATGGGGACAGGGTATTGAATCAGCCCCAGCATTTT. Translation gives CASSPWYGDRVLNQPQHF.